The 22 T cell receptor beta chains below all came from one sample that was sequenced in a study of T cell responses to AZD1222 COVID-19 vaccine. Method: immunoSEQ multiplex PCR; TCRdb's copy keeps in-frame clones and lacks some. The sample has some 120,000 clones, roughly 88% seen once. The sample in question was peripheral blood, obtained on day 0 of AZD1222 vaccination. Receptors originate from an adult in good health.

The J gene is TRBJ1-1, the V gene TRBV6-5; tentative D call: TRBD1 (6 bases). V was pared by 0 bases and J by 5 bases, with 7 bases between. Germline assignment: CDR1 MNHEY and CDR2 SVGAGI. The CDR3 is 13 residues long. CDR3 in amino acids: CASSYSRGTEAFF. The CDR3 DNA follows: TGTGCCAGCAGTTACTCCAGGGGAACTGAAGCTTTCTTT.

V usage is TRBV5-4 and J usage is TRBJ2-7; 8 bases are shared with TRBD2. From germline, CDR1 is SGHNT and CDR2 YYREEE (reference sequence). Trimming cost V 0 bases and J 2 bases; bases outside gene matches: 4. The CDR3 is 15 amino acids. The CDR3 DNA reads TGTGCCAGCAGCTTGGGCAGCGGGGGTACCTACGAGCAGTACTTC. Encoded protein: CASSLGSGGTYEQYF.

The rearrangement joins TRBV7-2 to TRBJ1-4; 7 nucleotides agree with TRBD1. CDR3 size: 15 residues. The V and J ends lost 1 base and 8 bases, in that order; junction bases with no gene match: 7. The germline CDR1 and CDR2 sequences are SGHTA and FQGNSA. This CDR3 reads CASSLGTGGPEKLFF. CDR3 bases: TGTGCCAGCAGCTTAGGGACAGGAGGTCCCGAAAAACTGTTTTTT. The full variable domain, completed using reference TRBV7-2 and TRBJ1-4, is GAGVSQSPSNKVTEKGKDVELRCDPISGHTALYWYRQSLGQGLEFLIYFQGNSAPDKSGLPSDRFSAERTGGSVSTLTIQRTQQEDSAVYLCASSLGTGGPEKLFFGSGTQLSVL.

The CDR3 is CASSTGSFGNQPQHF. CDR3 coding DNA: TGTGCCAGCAGTACAGGGTCGTTCGGCAATCAGCCCCAGCATTTT. The V and J genes are TRBV28 and TRBJ1-5; possibly TRBD1 for D (6 bases). V was cut by 5 bases and J by 2 bases, with 13 bases left in between. Germline CDR1 is MDHEN and CDR2 is SYDVKM. The CDR3 totals 15 residues.

This rearrangement joins TRBV11-2 to TRBJ1-2; TRBD1 matches at 8 bases. The germline V gene encodes CDR1 SGHAT and CDR2 FQNNGV. This CDR3 comprises 13 residues. The V segment lost 0 bases and the J segment 8 bases; nucleotides outside the gene matches: 2. The CDR3 protein is CASSLEAGGGYTF. The CDR3 DNA sequence: TGTGCCAGCAGCTTAGAGGCAGGGGGCGGCTACACCTTC.

The V call is TRBV19, the J call TRBJ1-2; a possible D gene is TRBD1 (6 bases). This CDR3 is 16 amino acids long. CDR1 is LNHDA and CDR2 is SQIVND in the germline V gene (reference sequence). Trimming cost V 4 bases and J 1 base, with 16 bases left between them. CDR3 loop: CASSTGDSFINYGYTF. CDR3 DNA: TGTGCCAGTAGTACAGGGGACTCATTCATTAACTATGGCTACACCTTC. Using reference TRBV19 and TRBJ1-2 for the parts outside the CDR3, the full variable domain is DGGITQSPKYLFRKEGQNVTLSCEQNLNHDAMYWYRQDPGQGLRLIYYSQIVNDFQKGDIAEGYSVSREKKESFPLTVTSAQKNPTAFYLCASSTGDSFINYGYTFGSGTRLTVV.

This clone was found a few times. The chain combines TRBV27 with TRBJ1-5; D is perhaps TRBD1 (6 bases). The CDR3 covers 14 residues. Germline-derived CDR1 and CDR2 are MNHEY and SMNVEV (reference sequence). V was pared by 4 bases and J by 1 base, with 8 bases between. Written as DNA, the CDR3 is TGTGCCAGCAGTTCCCAGGGGAGCAATCAGCCCCAGCATTTT. This translates into CASSSQGSNQPQHF.

This chain links TRBV6-5 with TRBJ2-7; D unresolved. CDR3 size: 14 residues. Between the trimmed V and J ends, which lost 7 bases and 1 base, there was a span of 14 bases. In germline, CDR1 is MNHEY, CDR2 SVGAGI. The DNA for the CDR3 is TGTGCCAGCACCCCGACTCGAAAATCCTACGAGCAGTACTTC. Translated, it gives CASTPTRKSYEQYF.

This clone was recorded once. This chain uses TRBV7-2 with TRBJ1-6; TRBD1 aligns across 8 bases. V trimming: 5 bases; J trimming: 1 base; junction bases outside the gene matches: 10. The germline V gene has CDR1 SGHTA and CDR2 FQGNSA. This CDR3 region has 18 residues. The CDR3 DNA follows: TGTGCCAGCAGCCCCCGGACAGGGACGGGGTCCTATAATTCACCCCTCCACTTT. The encoded protein is CASSPRTGTGSYNSPLHF.

The V gene is TRBV11-3, the J gene TRBJ1-1; 9 bases align to TRBD1. From germline, CDR1 is SGHNT and CDR2 YENEEA. After removal of 4 bases from V and 1 base from J, the junction contained 1 base not matched to a gene. This CDR3 is 14 amino acids long. The CDR3: CASSWTGANTEAFF. In DNA, the CDR3 is TGTGCCAGCAGCTGGACAGGGGCGAACACTGAAGCTTTCTTT. The complete variable domain, with remaining parts taken from reference TRBV11-3 and TRBJ1-1, reads EAGVVQSPRYKIIEKKQPVAFWCNPISGHNTLYWYLQNLGQGPELLIRYENEEAVDDSQLPKDRFSAERLKGVDSTLKIQPAELGDSAVYLCASSWTGANTEAFFGQGTRLTVV.

The V and J genes are TRBV18 and TRBJ1-5, with D possibly TRBD1 on 5 matching bases. Germline loops: CDR1 KGHSH, CDR2 LQKENI. The V and J ends lost 2 bases and 6 bases respectively, with 11 bases between them. The CDR3 runs 14 residues. The CDR3 sequence is CASSPTQGSQPQHF. CDR3 in DNA: TGTGCCAGCTCACCAACTCAGGGTAGTCAGCCCCAGCATTTT.

This clone was counted between two and nine times. The rearrangement joins TRBV6-1 to TRBJ1-3; the D is unclear. V lost 3 bases and J 0 bases, leaving 9 bases between the germline ends. The CDR3 spans 15 residues. Germline V gene lookup returns CDR1 MNHNS and CDR2 SASEGT. For the CDR3, the DNA is TGTGCCAGCAGTGACAGTCAGAGCTCTGGAAACACCATATATTTT. This sequence encodes CASSDSQSSGNTIYF.

The V gene is TRBV2, the J gene TRBJ2-3, with TRBD2 identical over 8 bases. V was pared by 6 bases and J by 4 bases, with 6 bases of the junction left unmatched. Germline V gene lookup returns CDR1 SNHLY and CDR2 FYNNEI. This CDR3 spans 14 amino acids. The DNA for the CDR3 is TGTGCCAGCAGAGGGGATAGCGGGGCAGATACGCAGTATTTT. Translating it yields CASRGDSGADTQYF.

The V and J genes are TRBV6-6 and TRBJ2-7; 9 bases match TRBD1. This CDR3 is 15 amino acids long. Trimming removed 6 bases from V and 6 bases from J; junction bases left unmatched: 12. Germline V CDR1 and CDR2: MNHNY, SVGAGI (reference sequence). The CDR3 nucleotides are TGTGCCAGCAGAAATCCGGGACAGGGTAGCCTCGAGCAGTACTTC. Translating gives CASRNPGQGSLEQYF.

This clone was counted a single time. This rearrangement joins TRBV5-6 to TRBJ1-1, with TRBD1 identical over 10 bases. The V segment lost 4 bases and the J segment 1 base; nucleotides outside the gene matches: 7. CDR3 size: 16 residues. Germline V gene sequence: CDR1 SGHDT, CDR2 YYEEEE. Here the CDR3 DNA reads TGTGCCAGCAGCCCGCGACAGGGGGCGAGGAACACTGAAGCTTTCTTT. The encoded protein is CASSPRQGARNTEAFF.

The chain links TRBV7-2 to TRBJ2-6, with 7 bases that match TRBD1. The junction had 6 bases not matched to a gene; V was cut back by 6 bases and J by 4 bases. The length of the CDR3 is 15 residues. Per the germline V gene, CDR1 is SGHTA and CDR2 is FQGNSA. CDR3 protein: CASRRAGGGANVLTF. For the CDR3, the DNA is TGTGCCAGCAGACGCGCAGGGGGAGGGGCCAACGTCCTGACTTTC.

The chain joins TRBV20-1 to TRBJ1-2; D unclear. CDR1 and CDR2 (germline): DFQATT, SNEGSKA (reference sequence). Trimming took off 3 bases at V and 2 bases at J, with 10 bases between the two ends. CDR3 length: 13 residues. As DNA, the CDR3 is TGCAGTGCTAGTATAACAGTAAACTATGGCTACACCTTC. Its translation is CSASITVNYGYTF.

This chain connects TRBV28 to TRBJ1-1; 8 bases align to TRBD1. Germline V gene sequence: CDR1 MDHEN, CDR2 SYDVKM. V trimming: 6 bases; J trimming: 5 bases; junction bases outside the gene matches: 8. This CDR3 contains 14 residues. CDR3 in DNA: TGTGCCAGCAGCGGACAGGGAGGTCGTACTGAAGCTTTCTTT. It codes for CASSGQGGRTEAFF. The full variable domain, in which reference TRBV28 and TRBJ1-1 provide the parts outside the CDR3, is DVKVTQSSRYLVKRTGEKVFLECVQDMDHENMFWYRQDPGLGLRLIYFSYDVKMKEKGDIPEGYSVSREKKERFSLILESASTNQTSMYLCASSGQGGRTEAFFGQGTRLTVV.

This clone was observed a single time. The rearrangement uses TRBV5-1 and TRBJ2-3, with D perhaps matching TRBD2 (6 bases). Trimming removed 4 bases at V and 5 bases at J, with 20 bases between. The germline V gene has CDR1 SGHRS and CDR2 YFSETQ. The CDR3 sequence is 16 residues long. CDR3 region: CASSPSEGGARDTQYF. CDR3 nucleotide sequence: TGCGCCAGCAGCCCCTCGGAGGGTGGGGCTAGAGATACGCAGTATTTT.

Regarding this clone: The same CDR3 can be traced to other DNA sequences in this sample. The CDR3 is CASSQGQGNSPLHF. CDR3 sequence (DNA): TGCGCCAGCAGCCAAGGACAGGGTAATTCACCCCTCCACTTT. The chain joins TRBV4-3 to TRBJ1-6; TRBD1 aligns across 7 bases. J lost 6 bases, V lost 1 base, and 0 bases had no gene match. Looked up from germline, CDR1 is LGHNA and CDR2 is YSLEER. CDR3 length: 14 residues.

The chain is built from TRBV5-1 and TRBJ1-6, with 8 bases lining up with TRBD1. The CDR3 spans 14 residues. V lost 5 bases to trimming and J lost 6 bases; unmatched junction nucleotides: 4. Germline CDR1 and CDR2: SGHRS and YFSETQ. In nucleotides, the CDR3 is TGCGCCAGCAGAACGGGACAGGTTAATTCACCCCTCCACTTT. Its translation: CASRTGQVNSPLHF.

The chain recombines TRBV28 with TRBJ1-5, with 7 bases identical to TRBD1. J was trimmed by 7 bases and V by 6 bases; bases with no gene match: 12. This CDR3 spans 15 amino acids. Germline V lookup: CDR1 MDHEN, CDR2 SYDVKM. The CDR3: CASRGTAPEWQPQHF. DNA of the CDR3: TGTGCCAGCAGAGGGACAGCCCCTGAATGGCAGCCCCAGCATTTT.